Listed here is a single TCR beta chain. Original processing notes: From reference gene primer amplification, estimates of nucleated cell counts were derived. Assay: immunoSEQ multiplex PCR; the TCRdb copy retains only in-frame clones and omits some. The D gene and trimming were derived from the DNA, and the V and J assignments and clone size from that table. The sample has about 88,000 clones, approximately 90% seen once. These data come from a study of blood T cell repertoires in COVID-19. About the research overall: COVID-19 samples collected from the United States, Italy and Spain covered acute and convalescent phases. PBMCs, B-cell-depleted T cells, or T cells provided the cDNA or gDNA that made up the material.

V gave up 5 bases and J gave up 0 bases, with 10 bases separating them. Germline V gives CDR1 MNHEY, CDR2 SMNVEV (reference sequence). The CDR3 has 15 amino acids. The rearrangement uses TRBV27 and TRBJ1-4; weak D call: TRBD1 (5 bases). The sample was peripheral blood. This TCR was sampled from a man between 60 and 75 years old with acute or convalescent COVID-19. The CDR3 nucleotides read TGTGCCAGCAGTCCCCCAGGGACAACTAATGAAAAACTGTTTTTT. This sequence encodes CASSPPGTTNEKLFF.